The 12 T cell receptor beta chains presented below share a single source sample, sequenced in a study of CD8 T cells in Susac syndrome (dated by TCRdb to between 2018 and 2021). The method was the immunoSEQ multiplex PCR assay. RNA was extracted using the RNeasy kit, and 0.5 to 1 microgram was reverse transcribed with random hexamers. The public reads were run again by TCRdb, first through fastp at Q25 and then through MiXCR, and only productive beta chains were kept. Each entry merges the rows of one CDR3 protein and shows their most common DNA and genes. This sample lists about 52,000 distinct CDR3 sequences; around 93% were detected once. Roughly 0.5% of the sample goes to the ten largest clones. The sequencing input was CD8+ T cells from PBMCs. The source of these receptors is a human donor with multiple sclerosis.

The chain joins TRBV5-1 to TRBJ1-4; 10 bases are shared with TRBD1. Germline CDR1 reads SGHRS; CDR2 reads YFSETQ. J lost 3 bases, V lost 0 bases, and 8 bases had no gene match. The CDR3 has 18 residues. This CDR3 reads CASSLETGGAVANEKLFF. CDR3 nucleotide sequence: TGCGCCAGCAGCTTGGAGACAGGGGGCGCCGTGGCTAATGAAAAACTGTTTTTT.

The chain combines TRBV30 with TRBJ1-1; D unclear. The CDR3 extends over 13 amino acids. CDR1 is GTSNPN, CDR2 SVGIG, per germline (reference sequence). Trimming cost V 0 bases and J 1 base, with 6 bases left between them. CDR3 coding DNA: TGTGCCTGGAGTGTATCCCCGAACACTGAAGCTTTCTTT. Its translation is CAWSVSPNTEAFF.

The J gene is TRBJ2-1, the V gene TRBV20-1; D remains unclear. Germline-derived CDR1 and CDR2 are DFQATT and SNEGSKA (reference sequence). Trimming shortened V by 0 bases and J by 2 bases, and 11 bases separated the two germline ends. The CDR3 contains 15 residues. The DNA of the CDR3 is TGCAGTGCTAGAGATACAGCCGCGACCTACAATGAGCAGTTCTTC. This sequence encodes CSARDTAATYNEQFF.

The gene calls are TRBV5-1 and TRBJ1-1, with a possible D match to TRBD1 (6 bases). V was trimmed by 4 bases and J by 2 bases, leaving 12 bases between them. Germline-derived CDR1 and CDR2 are SGHRS and YFSETQ. This CDR3 contains 14 residues. In DNA form, the CDR3 reads TGCGCCAGCAGCGTAGGGACATTAAACACTGAAGCTTTCTTT. Its protein is CASSVGTLNTEAFF.

This sequence joins TRBV2 and TRBJ1-5; D uncertain. The V gene's germline CDR1 is SNHLY and CDR2 FYNNEI. V was trimmed by 1 base and J by 3 bases, leaving 13 bases between them. CDR3 size: 16 residues. CDR3 loop: CASSEELTGSNQPQHF. CDR3 DNA sequence: TGTGCCAGCAGTGAAGAACTAACCGGTTCCAATCAGCCCCAGCATTTT.

The V call is TRBV19, the J call TRBJ2-5, with TRBD1 matching over 7 bases. CDR3 length equals 14 residues. The V segment lost 1 base and the J segment 5 bases; nucleotides outside the gene matches: 4. The V gene's germline CDR1 is LNHDA and CDR2 SQIVND (reference sequence). CDR3 in amino acids: CASSIGQGRETQYF. Written as DNA, the CDR3 is TGTGCCAGTAGTATAGGACAGGGACGCGAGACCCAGTACTTC.

The chain has TRBV2 and TRBJ2-1; 7 nucleotides line up with TRBD1. The junction had 21 bases not matched to a gene; V was cut back by 10 bases and J by 9 bases. Germline CDR1 is SNHLY and CDR2 is FYNNEI. The length of the CDR3 is 16 residues. The CDR3 sequence is CATLARTYTGDGEQFF. Here the CDR3 DNA reads TGTGCCACCTTAGCCCGTACCTACACAGGGGACGGTGAGCAGTTCTTC.

The rearrangement joins TRBV10-3 to TRBJ1-1; D remains ambiguous. This CDR3 is 13 amino acids long. V was cut by 2 bases and J by 5 bases, with 9 bases left in between. Germline loops: CDR1 ENHRY, CDR2 SYGVKD. The CDR3 DNA is TGTGCCATCAGTGAGCGGATACGGACTGAAGCTTTCTTT. Translated, it gives CAISERIRTEAFF.

V is TRBV13 and J is TRBJ1-2; D gene ambiguous. V lost 2 bases, J lost 2 bases, and 9 bases lay in between. CDR3 size: 14 residues. The germline V gene encodes CDR1 PRHDT and CDR2 FYEKMQ (reference sequence). The CDR3 protein is CASSLNSLNYGYTF. The CDR3 DNA reads TGTGCCAGCAGCTTAAACTCCTTGAACTATGGCTACACCTTC.

This clonotype was recorded only once. The rearrangement uses TRBV4-3 and TRBJ2-7; perhaps TRBD1 as D (6 bases). The CDR3 consists of 15 residues. V was pared by 0 bases and J by 3 bases, with 12 bases between. Germline V gene sequence: CDR1 LGHNA, CDR2 YSLEER. The chain's CDR3 is CASSQDRHRVYEQYF. CDR3 nucleotides: TGCGCCAGCAGCCAAGATAGGCACAGGGTCTACGAGCAGTACTTC.

This clonotype was picked up one time. The rearrangement joins TRBV6-6 to TRBJ2-5, with TRBD1 identical over 7 bases. Germline V lookup: CDR1 MNHNY, CDR2 SVGAGI (reference sequence). This CDR3 contains 15 residues. V lost 4 bases and J lost 4; bases outside the gene matches: 9. The CDR3 spells CASSLFDRVGETQYF. In nucleotides, the CDR3 is TGTGCCAGCAGTTTATTTGACAGGGTGGGAGAGACCCAGTACTTC.

This clonotype has a single count. V is TRBV28 and J is TRBJ2-2, with a tentative D call TRBD1 (6 bases). Trimming stripped 5 bases from V and 5 bases from J, with 15 bases between. The CDR3 has 15 residues. Germline CDR1 reads MDHEN; CDR2 reads SYDVKM. For the CDR3, the DNA is TGTGCCAGCAGTCCGGGACACCGGACGACCGGGGAGCTGTTTTTT. It translates to CASSPGHRTTGELFF.